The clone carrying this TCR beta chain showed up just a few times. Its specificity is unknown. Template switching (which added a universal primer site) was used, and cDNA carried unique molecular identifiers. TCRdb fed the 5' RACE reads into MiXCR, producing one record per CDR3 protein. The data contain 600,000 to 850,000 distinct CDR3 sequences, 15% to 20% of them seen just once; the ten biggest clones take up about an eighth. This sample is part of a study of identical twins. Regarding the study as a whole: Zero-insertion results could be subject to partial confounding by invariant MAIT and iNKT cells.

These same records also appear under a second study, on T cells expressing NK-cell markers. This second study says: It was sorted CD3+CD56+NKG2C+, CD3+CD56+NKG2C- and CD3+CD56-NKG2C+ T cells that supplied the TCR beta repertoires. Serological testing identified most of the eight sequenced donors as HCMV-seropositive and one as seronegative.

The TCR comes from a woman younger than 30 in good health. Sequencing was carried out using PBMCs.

CDR3 coding DNA: TGTGCCAGCAGAAACCGAAGGGGCGGGGAGTACAATGAGCAGTTCTTC. Residues: CASRNRRGGEYNEQFF. This chain joins TRBV5-6 and TRBJ2-1; D may be TRBD2 (6 bases). The ends were cut back, 5 bases at V and 4 bases at J, with 19 bases in the middle. The CDR3 is 16 residues long. The V gene's germline CDR1 is SGHDT and CDR2 YYEEEE.